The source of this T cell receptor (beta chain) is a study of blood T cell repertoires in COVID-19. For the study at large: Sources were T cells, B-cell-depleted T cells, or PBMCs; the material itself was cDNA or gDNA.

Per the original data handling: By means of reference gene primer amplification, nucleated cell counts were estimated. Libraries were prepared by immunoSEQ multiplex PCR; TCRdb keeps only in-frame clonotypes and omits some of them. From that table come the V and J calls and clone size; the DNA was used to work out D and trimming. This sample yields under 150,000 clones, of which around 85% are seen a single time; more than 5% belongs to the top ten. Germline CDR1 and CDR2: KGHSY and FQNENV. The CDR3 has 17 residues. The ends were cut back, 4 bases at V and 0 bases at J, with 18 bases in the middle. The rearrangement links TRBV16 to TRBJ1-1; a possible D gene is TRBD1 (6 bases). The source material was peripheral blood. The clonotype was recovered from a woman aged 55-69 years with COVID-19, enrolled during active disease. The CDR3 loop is CASSLWTESTLNTEAFF. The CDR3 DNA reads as TGTGCCAGCAGCCTATGGACAGAATCCACCTTGAACACTGAAGCTTTCTTT.